This TCR beta chain derives from a study of T-cell reconstitution after alpha-beta-depleted transplantation in children. Study results and caveats: About two months after transplant, alpha-beta T cells reportedly came from several hundred expanded graft clones. Fresh T-cell production supplied most of the T-cell counts and diversity seen one year after transplant.

Library preparation (for TCRbeta) was performed with unique molecular identifiers. From the PCR reads, TCRdb called clonotypes with MiXCR, one entry per CDR3 protein. The table lists some 600,000 distinct CDR3 sequences, approximately 12% of them singletons, with about 2.2% in the top ten. The germline CDR1 and CDR2 sequences are SNHLY and FYNNEI. Trimming left V 6 bases short and J 1 base short, with 8 bases between. The CDR3 contains 13 residues. In its sample, this clonotype was seen a few times. Its antigen is not known. This TCR derives from a male patient younger than 18 who had a stem cell transplant for acute myeloid leukemia, so the T cells may come from the graft donor. V and J are TRBV2 and TRBJ2-3, with D uncertain. This specimen consisted of PBMCs, mostly from graft donor cells, obtained 360 days after TCRalphabeta/CD19-depleted stem cell transplant. This chain's CDR3 is CASRRPGTDTQYF. CDR3 in DNA: TGTGCCAGCAGAAGACCTGGCACAGATACGCAGTATTTT.